The clone carrying this T cell receptor (beta chain) occurred a few times. Its antigen is unidentified. The data were obtained in a study of beta chain features in type 1 diabetes. The study's findings and limits: Moderately but significantly shorter TCRB CDR3s were found in Type 1 diabetes patients in all four CD4+ subsets.

The CDR3 has 15 amino acids. V dropped 3 bases and J dropped 6; count of bases not matched to a gene: 9. The germline V gene encodes CDR1 KGHSH and CDR2 LQKENI. Reverse transcription of all isolated RNA meant that expressed TCRB transcripts were sequenced. Generated by immunoSEQ multiplex PCR, the TCRdb table keeps only in-frame clones and is missing some. The sample lists about 390,000 clones, around 10% occurring once. The receptor's source is a man in his thirties or forties with type 1 diabetes. The specimen was central memory CD4+ T cells from blood. The chain is built from TRBV18 and TRBJ2-7; the match to TRBD1 covers 9 bases. The CDR3 DNA reads TGTGCCAGCTCACCGCCGGGACAGGGCGGTTCCGAGCAGTACTTC. It is translated as CASSPPGQGGSEQYF.